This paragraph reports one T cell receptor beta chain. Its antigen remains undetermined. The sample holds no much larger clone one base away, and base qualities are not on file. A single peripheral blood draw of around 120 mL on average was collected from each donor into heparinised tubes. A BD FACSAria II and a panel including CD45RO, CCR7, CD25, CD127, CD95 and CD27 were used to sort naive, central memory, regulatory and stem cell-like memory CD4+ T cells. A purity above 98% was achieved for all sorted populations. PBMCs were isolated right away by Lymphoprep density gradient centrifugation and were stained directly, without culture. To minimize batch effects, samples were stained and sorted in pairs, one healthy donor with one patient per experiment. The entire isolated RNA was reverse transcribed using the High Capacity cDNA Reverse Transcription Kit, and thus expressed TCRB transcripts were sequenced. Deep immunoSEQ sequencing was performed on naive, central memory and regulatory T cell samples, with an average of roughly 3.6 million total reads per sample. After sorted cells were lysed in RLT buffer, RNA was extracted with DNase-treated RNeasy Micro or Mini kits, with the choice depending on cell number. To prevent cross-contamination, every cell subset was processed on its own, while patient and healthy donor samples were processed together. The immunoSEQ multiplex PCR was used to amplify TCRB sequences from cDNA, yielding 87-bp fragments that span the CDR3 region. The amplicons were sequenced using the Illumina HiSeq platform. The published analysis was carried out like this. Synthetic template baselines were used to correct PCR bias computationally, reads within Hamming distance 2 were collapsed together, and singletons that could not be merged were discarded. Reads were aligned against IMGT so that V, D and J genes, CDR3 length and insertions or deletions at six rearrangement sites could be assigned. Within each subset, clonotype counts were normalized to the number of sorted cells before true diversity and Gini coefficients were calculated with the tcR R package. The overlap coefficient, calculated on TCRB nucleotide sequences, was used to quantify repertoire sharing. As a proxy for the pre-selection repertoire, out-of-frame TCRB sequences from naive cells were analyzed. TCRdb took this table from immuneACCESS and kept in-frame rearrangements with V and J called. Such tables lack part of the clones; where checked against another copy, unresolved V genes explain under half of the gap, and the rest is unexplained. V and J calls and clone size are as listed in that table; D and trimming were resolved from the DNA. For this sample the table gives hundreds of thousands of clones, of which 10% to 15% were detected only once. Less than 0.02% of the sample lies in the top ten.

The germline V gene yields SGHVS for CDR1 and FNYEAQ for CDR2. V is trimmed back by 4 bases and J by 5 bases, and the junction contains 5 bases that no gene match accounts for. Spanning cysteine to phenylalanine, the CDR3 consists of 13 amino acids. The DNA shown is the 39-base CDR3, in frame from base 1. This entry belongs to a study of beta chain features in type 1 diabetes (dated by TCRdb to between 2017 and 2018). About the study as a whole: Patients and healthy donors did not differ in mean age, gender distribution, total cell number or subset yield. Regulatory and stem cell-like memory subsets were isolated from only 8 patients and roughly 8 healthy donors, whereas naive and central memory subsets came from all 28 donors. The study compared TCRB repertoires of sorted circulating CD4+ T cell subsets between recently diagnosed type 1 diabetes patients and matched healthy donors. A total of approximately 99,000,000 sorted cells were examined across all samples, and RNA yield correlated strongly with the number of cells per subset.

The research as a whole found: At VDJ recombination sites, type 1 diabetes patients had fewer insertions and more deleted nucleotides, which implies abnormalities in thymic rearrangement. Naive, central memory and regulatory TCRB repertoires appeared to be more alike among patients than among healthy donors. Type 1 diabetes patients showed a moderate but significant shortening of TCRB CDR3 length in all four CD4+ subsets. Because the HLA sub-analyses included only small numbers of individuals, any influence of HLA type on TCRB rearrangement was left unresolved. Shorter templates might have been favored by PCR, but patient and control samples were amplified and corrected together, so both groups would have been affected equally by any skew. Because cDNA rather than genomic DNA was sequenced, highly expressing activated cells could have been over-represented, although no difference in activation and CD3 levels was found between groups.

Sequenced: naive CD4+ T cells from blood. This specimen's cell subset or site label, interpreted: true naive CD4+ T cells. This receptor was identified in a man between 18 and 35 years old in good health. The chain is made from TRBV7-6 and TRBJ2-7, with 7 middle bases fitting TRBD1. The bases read TGTGCCAGCAGCTACAGGGGAAAGAACGAGCAGTACTTC. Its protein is CASSYRGKNEQYF.